The clone carrying this T cell receptor beta chain was counted once. What it recognizes is unknown. The data derive from a study of cytomegalovirus exposure and HLA in healthy donors. The study's findings and limits: Association with HLA alleles at 0.05 false discovery rate was found for 16,951 TCR beta sequences in a later analysis.

CDR3 length equals 13 residues. Germline assignment: CDR1 MDHEN and CDR2 SYDVKM. Trimming took off 11 bases at V and 7 bases at J, with 17 bases between the two ends. In the PCR, 60 Vbeta and 13 Jbeta primers were used. Libraries were prepared by immunoSEQ multiplex PCR; TCRdb keeps only in-frame clonotypes and omits some of them. The sample holds about 82,000 clones, less than 80% seen once. The receptor was isolated from a woman in her 40s in good health and CMV-seropositive. Sequences were obtained from PBMCs. The chain carries TRBV28 and TRBJ1-4; tentatively, D is TRBD1 (5 bases). The CDR3 nucleotides are TGTGCCCTGCAGGTTAACGGGGGTGAAAAACTGTTTTTT. Its protein product is CALQVNGGEKLFF. Based on the CDR3 plus reference TRBV28 and TRBJ1-4, the full variable domain is DVKVTQSSRYLVKRTGEKVFLECVQDMDHENMFWYRQDPGLGLRLIYFSYDVKMKEKGDIPEGYSVSREKKERFSLILESASTNQTSMYLCALQVNGGEKLFFGSGTQLSVL.